This T cell receptor beta chain was documented in a study of T cells in Graves' hyperthyroidism and ophthalmopathy. Findings of the study overall: The model forecast ophthalmopathy, anticipating it by a median around 6.9 months before onset.

Together with thyroid ultrasound, orbital computed tomography, serum thyroxine and TRAb, clinical symptoms were used for diagnoses. What was amplified from RNA transcripts were TCR beta CDR3 regions. A first-round RT-PCR of the TCR CDR3 used the HTBI primer set. TCRdb re-called the multiplex PCR reads with MiXCR, one entry per CDR3 protein. Among 660,000 or so distinct CDR3 sequences, about 45% were seen once, and the ten largest hold about 7.2%. CDR3 length equals 16 residues. The germline CDR1 and CDR2 sequences are SGHVS and FQNEAQ. V shed 4 bases and J 2 bases; nucleotides not matched to a gene: 3. This clonotype was observed a few times. What it recognizes is unknown.

The chain joins TRBV7-8 to TRBJ2-6; 9 bases are a match to TRBD1. This TCR was recovered from an adult man with Graves' disease, either hyperthyroidism or ophthalmopathy (not recorded which). Source material: peripheral blood or thyroid tissue (not recorded which). The CDR3 region has the DNA TGTGCCAGCAGCTCGGGACAGGGCGCTGGGGCCAACGTCCTGACTTTC. It yields the protein CASSSGQGAGANVLTF.